The next 20 T cell receptor beta chains were all read from a single sample in a study of cytomegalovirus exposure and HLA in healthy donors. The PCR used 60 Vbeta and 13 Jbeta primers. Profiled with immunoSEQ multiplex PCR; TCRdb holds only in-frame clones, not every one. The table shows over 150,000 clones, with roughly 80% occurring only once. Specimen: PBMCs. The source of these receptors is a human donor in good health.

The rearrangement uses TRBV4-1 and TRBJ1-1; 9 bases fit TRBD1. Germline V lookup: CDR1 MGHRA, CDR2 YSYEKL. V trimming: 3 bases; J trimming: 7 bases; junction bases outside the gene matches: 6. The CDR3 is made up of 14 amino acids. The DNA of the CDR3 is TGCGCCAGCAGCCAGGGGGACAGGGTAAGTGAAGCTTTCTTT. It codes for CASSQGDRVSEAFF.

The chain has TRBV5-4 and TRBJ1-2, with 11 bases lining up with TRBD1. Per the germline V gene, CDR1 is SGHNT and CDR2 is YYREEE (reference sequence). CDR3 length: 15 residues. The ends lost 4 bases at V and 5 bases at J; junction bases unmatched: 7. The CDR3 reads CASSISGTGGYGYTF. For the CDR3, the DNA is TGTGCCAGCAGCATCTCCGGGACAGGGGGGTATGGCTACACCTTC.

This clone was detected only a few times. The V call is TRBV7-9, the J call TRBJ1-1; D not resolved. In germline, CDR1 is SEHNR, CDR2 FQNEAQ (reference sequence). CDR3 length: 13 amino acids. V was cut by 7 bases and J by 3 bases, with 12 bases left in between. The CDR3 region has the DNA TGTGCCAGCATCTCGAGCCCGGACACTGAAGCTTTCTTT. Translating it yields CASISSPDTEAFF.

The chain recombines TRBV18 with TRBJ2-3; 9 bases fit TRBD1. The CDR3 is 15 residues long. Germline trimming cut 2 bases from V and 5 bases from J; bases unmatched to any gene: 5. Looked up from germline, CDR1 is KGHSH and CDR2 is LQKENI. The CDR3 protein is CASSPVPGQGDTQYF. The CDR3 region has the DNA TGTGCCAGCTCACCAGTCCCGGGACAGGGAGATACGCAGTATTTT.

The chain carries TRBV9 and TRBJ1-1; D call uncertain. V was clipped by 4 bases and J by 7 bases, with 14 bases between them. The CDR3 totals 13 residues. Per germline, CDR1 SGDLS and CDR2 YYNGEE. CDR3: CASSPWEGSEAFF. CDR3 in DNA: TGTGCCAGCAGCCCCTGGGAGGGAAGTGAAGCTTTCTTT.

The V and J genes are TRBV10-3 and TRBJ1-4; the match to TRBD1 covers 10 bases. V lost 6 bases and J lost 7; bases outside the gene matches: 11. This CDR3 region has 16 residues. CDR1 and CDR2 from the germline V gene are ENHRY and SYGVKD. The CDR3 protein is CAISKIRGQGTEKLFF. The CDR3 DNA sequence: TGTGCCATCAGCAAAATTAGGGGACAGGGGACTGAAAAACTGTTTTTT.

The chain joins TRBV11-2 to TRBJ1-1; no reliable D call. Trimming shortened V by 0 bases and J by 2 bases, and 10 bases separated the two germline ends. The germline gives CDR1 SGHAT, CDR2 FQNNGV. The CDR3 has 15 residues. The CDR3 region is CASSLDPGFNTEAFF. CDR3 coding DNA: TGTGCCAGCAGCTTAGACCCGGGGTTTAACACTGAAGCTTTCTTT. The whole variable domain, filled in from reference TRBV11-2 and TRBJ1-1, reads EAGVAQSPRYKIIEKRQSVAFWCNPISGHATLYWYQQILGQGPKLLIQFQNNGVVDDSQLPKDRFSAERLKGVDSTLKIQPAKLEDSAVYLCASSLDPGFNTEAFFGQGTRLTVV.

The table lists this clone with a few counts. V gene TRBV5-4 combines with J gene TRBJ2-5; 14 bases line up with TRBD2. Trimming took 4 bases from V and 4 from J; bases not matched to a gene: 3. Germline assignment: CDR1 SGHNT and CDR2 YYREEE (reference sequence). This CDR3 spans 15 amino acids. The chain's CDR3 is CASSPGLAGGETQYF. CDR3 in DNA: TGTGCCAGCAGCCCCGGACTAGCGGGGGGAGAGACCCAGTACTTC.

V gene TRBV2 combines with J gene TRBJ1-1, with TRBD1 matching 9 bases. CDR1 and CDR2 from the germline V gene are SNHLY and FYNNEI. With V trimmed by 7 bases and J by 6 bases, 12 bases remained unmatched. This CDR3 has 15 residues. For the CDR3, the DNA is TGTGCCAGCACCGGAAGGTCACAGGGGGCCGCTGAAGCTTTCTTT. Its protein is CASTGRSQGAAEAFF.

The chain recombines TRBV19 with TRBJ2-7; D possibly corresponds to TRBD1 (8 bases). The V end was cut by 0 bases, the J end by 3 bases, with 18 bases between. In germline, CDR1 is LNHDA, CDR2 SQIVND (reference sequence). The CDR3 is made up of 17 amino acids. The CDR3, as DNA: TGTGCCAGTAGTATAGATTGGACAGGGACTACTAACTACGAGCAGTACTTC. Translated: CASSIDWTGTTNYEQYF.

The V call is TRBV5-1, the J call TRBJ1-1; TRBD1 matches 9 bases. The CDR3 length is 14 residues. Germline CDR1 reads SGHRS; CDR2 reads YFSETQ. Unmatched junction bases numbered 8, after V lost 2 bases and J lost 9 bases. This chain's CDR3 is CASSFEGQGVKAFF. The CDR3, as DNA: TGCGCCAGCAGCTTTGAGGGACAGGGTGTTAAAGCTTTCTTT.

The chain employs TRBV19 and TRBJ2-2; 7 nucleotides align to TRBD1. V dropped 5 bases and J dropped 1; count of bases not matched to a gene: 10. From germline, CDR1 is LNHDA and CDR2 SQIVND (reference sequence). This CDR3 comprises 17 residues. CDR3 bases: TGTGCCAGTAGTCCTACAGGGGCCGATAGGAACACCGGGGAGCTGTTTTTT. Residues: CASSPTGADRNTGELFF. Filled out from reference TRBV19 and TRBJ2-2, the complete variable domain reads DGGITQSPKYLFRKEGQNVTLSCEQNLNHDAMYWYRQDPGQGLRLIYYSQIVNDFQKGDIAEGYSVSREKKESFPLTVTSAQKNPTAFYLCASSPTGADRNTGELFFGEGSRLTVL.

The chain employs TRBV4-3 and TRBJ2-1; 7 bases are shared with TRBD1. The length of the CDR3 is 12 residues. The germline gives CDR1 LGHNA, CDR2 YSLEER. Trimming cost V 4 bases and J 9 bases; bases outside gene matches: 3. The CDR3 here is CASSPGGSEQFF. As DNA, the CDR3 is TGCGCCAGCAGCCCAGGGGGAAGTGAGCAGTTCTTC.

The chain joins TRBV2 to TRBJ2-3; tentatively, D is TRBD2 (5 bases). Germline loops: CDR1 SNHLY, CDR2 FYNNEI. The CDR3 covers 15 residues. Trimming took off 6 bases at V and 0 bases at J, with 13 bases between the two ends. The CDR3 DNA is TGTGCCAGCAGCTCGCCAACTAGTAGCACAGATACGCAGTATTTT. Its translation: CASSSPTSSTDTQYF.

This chain connects TRBV7-2 to TRBJ2-3; TRBD2 matches 11 bases. The CDR3 contains 17 residues. The trim removed 2 bases at V and 4 bases at J, leaving 8 bases unmatched. Germline assignment: CDR1 SGHTA and CDR2 FQGNSA. The CDR3 reads CASSLFLAGGPADTQYF. For the CDR3, the DNA is TGTGCCAGCAGCTTATTTTTAGCGGGGGGGCCGGCAGATACGCAGTATTTT.

This chain joins TRBV6-5 and TRBJ1-5, with TRBD1 matching over 7 bases. The V gene's germline CDR1 is MNHEY and CDR2 SVGAGI. There are 13 residues in the CDR3. V was clipped by 9 bases and J by 9 bases; unmatched bases: 11. The CDR3 loop is CARGDSFIMPQHF. The CDR3 DNA follows: TGTGCCAGGGGGGACAGTTTCATAATGCCCCAGCATTTT.

This clone was detected a few times. V gene TRBV11-2 combines with J gene TRBJ1-5; D may be TRBD1 (5 bases). This CDR3 comprises 13 residues. Deletions cut 5 bases from V and 8 bases from J, with 13 bases between. Germline assignment: CDR1 SGHAT and CDR2 FQNNGV. The CDR3 loop reads CASSLRALEPQHF. CDR3 nucleotide sequence: TGTGCCAGCAGCCTCAGGGCTTTGGAGCCCCAGCATTTT.

This chain links TRBV5-1 with TRBJ1-5; no clear D gene. Trimming left V 6 bases short and J 0 bases short, with 13 bases between. The CDR3 runs 15 residues. CDR1 and CDR2 from the germline V gene are SGHRS and YFSETQ. The CDR3 DNA sequence: TGCGCCAGCATGAGAGGAGATTTTAGCAATCAGCCCCAGCATTTT. Translation: CASMRGDFSNQPQHF. The variable domain in full, completed from reference TRBV5-1 and TRBJ1-5, reads KAGVTQTPRYLIKTRGQQVTLSCSPISGHRSVSWYQQTPGQGLQFLFEYFSETQRNKGNFPGRFSGRQFSNSRSEMNVSTLELGDSALYLCASMRGDFSNQPQHFGDGTRLSIL.

This clone occurred once. The chain employs TRBV19 and TRBJ1-1; D not certain. Germline V CDR1 and CDR2: LNHDA, SQIVND (reference sequence). Trimming left V 0 bases short and J 4 bases short, with 9 bases between. This CDR3 contains 14 residues. CDR3: CASSIDPGSTEAFF. CDR3 nucleotide sequence: TGTGCCAGTAGTATAGACCCAGGATCCACTGAAGCTTTCTTT.

The V and J genes are TRBV6-1 and TRBJ1-4; no definite D call. This CDR3 is 13 amino acids long. CDR1 and CDR2 from the germline V gene are MNHNS and SASEGT. V lost 10 bases to trimming and J lost 0 bases, with 9 bases between them. The DNA for the CDR3 is TGTGCCACTCGGCGGTCAACTAATGAAAAACTGTTTTTT. Translating it yields CATRRSTNEKLFF.